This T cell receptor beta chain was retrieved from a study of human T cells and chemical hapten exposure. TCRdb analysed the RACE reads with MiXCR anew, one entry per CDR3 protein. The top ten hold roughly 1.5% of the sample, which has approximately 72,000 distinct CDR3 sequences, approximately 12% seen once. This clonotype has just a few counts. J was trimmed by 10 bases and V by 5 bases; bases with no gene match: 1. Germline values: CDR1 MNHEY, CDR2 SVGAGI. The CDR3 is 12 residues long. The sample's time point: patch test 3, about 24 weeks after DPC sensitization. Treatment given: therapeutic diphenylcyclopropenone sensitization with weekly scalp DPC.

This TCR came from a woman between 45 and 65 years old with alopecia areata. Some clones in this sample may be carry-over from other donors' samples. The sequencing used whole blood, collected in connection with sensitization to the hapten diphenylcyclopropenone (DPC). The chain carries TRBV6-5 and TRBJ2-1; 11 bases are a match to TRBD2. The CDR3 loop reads CASSRLAGEQFF. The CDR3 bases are TGTGCCAGCAGTAGACTAGCGGGGGAGCAGTTCTTC.